Listed here are 15 T cell receptor beta chains from one sample, sequenced in a study of T-cell reconstitution after alpha-beta-depleted transplantation in children. A TCRbeta library incorporating unique molecular identifiers was prepared. TCRdb reanalysed the PCR reads using MiXCR and keeps one entry per CDR3 protein. The sample yields some 310,000 distinct CDR3 sequences, around 25% seen once. Sequencing used PBMCs, mostly from graft donor cells, obtained 180 days after TCRalphabeta/CD19-depleted stem cell transplant. The receptors originated from a male patient aged 5 to 17 who had a stem cell transplant for acute lymphoblastic leukemia, so the T cells may come from the graft donor.

The chain joins TRBV6-1 to TRBJ2-1; D is possibly TRBD1 (5 bases). V was pared by 7 bases and J by 3 bases, with 13 bases between. Germline CDR1 and CDR2: MNHNS and SASEGT. There are 14 residues in the CDR3. The CDR3 spells CASKSDRNYNEQFF. The CDR3 coding sequence is TGTGCCAGCAAATCAGACAGAAACTACAATGAGCAGTTCTTC.

This clonotype was seen a handful of times. The chain carries TRBV20-1 and TRBJ1-1, with unresolved D. V lost 7 bases and J 1 base, leaving 13 bases between the germline ends. Germline lookup yields CDR1 DFQATT and CDR2 SNEGSKA (reference sequence). The CDR3 sequence is 13 residues long. Here the CDR3 reads CSVKVNPNTEAFF. DNA of the CDR3: TGCAGTGTAAAAGTGAACCCGAACACTGAAGCTTTCTTT.

This chain uses TRBV10-3 with TRBJ2-1; D gene unclear. Germline V lookup: CDR1 ENHRY, CDR2 SYGVKD. The CDR3 has 18 residues. Between the trimmed V and J ends, which lost 2 bases and 2 bases, there was a span of 19 bases. The CDR3 DNA reads as TGTGCCATCAGTGAGGGGGTTTTGGTAGCCGTTACCTACAATGAGCAGTTCTTC. Translated, it gives CAISEGVLVAVTYNEQFF.

This clonotype was observed at least ten times. The V and J genes are TRBV5-1 and TRBJ2-7; D ambiguous. Germline values: CDR1 SGHRS, CDR2 YFSETQ. This CDR3 spans 11 amino acids. V shed 6 bases and J shed 3 bases, with 7 bases lying between them. CDR3 loop: CASNSNYEQYF. CDR3 sequence (DNA): TGCGCCAGCAACAGTAACTACGAGCAGTACTTC.

This clonotype was seen only a few times. The chain joins TRBV7-2 to TRBJ2-1; D call uncertain. This CDR3 comprises 15 residues. V shed 2 bases and J shed 0 bases, with 8 bases lying between them. The germline gives CDR1 SGHTA, CDR2 FQGNSA. The chain's CDR3 is CASSLNTLSYNEQFF. DNA for the CDR3: TGTGCCAGCAGCTTAAACACTCTCTCCTACAATGAGCAGTTCTTC.

The J gene is TRBJ2-1, the V gene TRBV11-2; D tentatively fits TRBD1 or TRBD2 (5 bases each). Germline V lookup: CDR1 SGHAT, CDR2 FQNNGV. The CDR3 sequence is 16 residues long. Trimming cost V 1 base and J 5 bases, with 15 bases left between them. This CDR3 is CASSLVWGNGHNEQFF. The CDR3 DNA is TGTGCCAGCAGCTTAGTATGGGGGAACGGGCACAATGAGCAGTTCTTC. The full variable domain, with the rest looked up from reference TRBV11-2 and TRBJ2-1, is EAGVAQSPRYKIIEKRQSVAFWCNPISGHATLYWYQQILGQGPKLLIQFQNNGVVDDSQLPKDRFSAERLKGVDSTLKIQPAKLEDSAVYLCASSLVWGNGHNEQFFGPGTRLTVL.

This clonotype was observed a handful of times. The chain recombines TRBV12-3 or TRBV12-4 with TRBJ2-1; a possible D gene is TRBD2 (5 bases). CDR3 length: 13 amino acids. V lost 4 bases to trimming and J lost 7 bases, with 11 bases between them. The CDR3 sequence is CASSSRARNEQFF. CDR3 in DNA: TGTGCCAGCAGTTCGCGGGCCAGGAATGAGCAGTTCTTC.

The chain links TRBV5-1 to TRBJ2-5, with TRBD2 identical over 10 bases. Trimming at V came to 2 bases and at J to 0 bases, leaving 7 bases not matched to a gene. Per germline, CDR1 SGHRS and CDR2 YFSETQ. CDR3 length: 17 amino acids. The CDR3 reads CASSFTLAGDYQETQYF. DNA for the CDR3: TGCGCCAGCAGCTTCACTCTAGCGGGGGACTACCAAGAGACCCAGTACTTC.

This rearrangement joins TRBV6-5 to TRBJ1-1, with D maybe TRBD1 (5 bases). CDR1 is MNHEY, CDR2 SVGAGI, per germline. The CDR3 is 13 residues long. V lost 3 bases and J 10 bases, leaving 15 bases between the germline ends. The DNA of the CDR3 is TGTGCCAGCAGTTATGACACAGCAGGGCGAGCTTTCTTT. Translation: CASSYDTAGRAFF.

The J gene is TRBJ1-3, the V gene TRBV5-1; no definite D call. Trimming removed 0 bases from V and 4 bases from J, with 14 bases in between. The germline V gene encodes CDR1 SGHRS and CDR2 YFSETQ. CDR3 size: 16 residues. CDR3 DNA: TGCGCCAGCAGCTTGGAACCGGCCGCGGAGGGAAACACCATATATTTT. This encodes CASSLEPAAEGNTIYF. Using reference TRBV5-1 and TRBJ1-3 for the parts outside the CDR3, the full variable domain is KAGVTQTPRYLIKTRGQQVTLSCSPISGHRSVSWYQQTPGQGLQFLFEYFSETQRNKGNFPGRFSGRQFSNSRSEMNVSTLELGDSALYLCASSLEPAAEGNTIYFGEGSWLTVV.

The CDR3 reads CASSPPKGTGSIYEQYF. CDR3 coding DNA: TGTGCCAGCTCACCACCGAAAGGGACAGGGAGTATCTACGAGCAGTACTTC. V is TRBV18 and J is TRBJ2-7; 9 nucleotides match TRBD1. CDR1 and CDR2 (germline): KGHSH, LQKENI. V was pared by 0 bases and J by 3 bases, with 9 bases of the junction left unmatched. CDR3 length equals 17 residues.

The rearrangement joins TRBV29-1 to TRBJ2-7; 10 nucleotides align to TRBD2. The CDR3 has 18 residues. Trimming cost V 6 bases and J 1 base; bases outside gene matches: 18. CDR1 SQVTM and CDR2 ANQGSEA come from the germline V gene. CDR3 sequence (DNA): TGCAGCGTCGCTCCCAGGACTAGCGGATTCTTTTGGTCCTACGAGCAGTACTTC. Its translation: CSVAPRTSGFFWSYEQYF.

The chain links TRBV5-1 to TRBJ2-3; 11 bases map to TRBD2. Unmatched junction bases numbered 8, after V lost 5 bases and J lost 3 bases. Germline V lookup: CDR1 SGHRS, CDR2 YFSETQ. The CDR3 consists of 16 residues. CDR3: CASRESGLAATDTQYF. The CDR3 DNA reads TGCGCCAGCAGGGAGTCGGGACTAGCGGCTACAGATACGCAGTATTTT.

CDR3 DNA: TGCAGTGCTAGAGTTCGGACAGATGGCTACACCTTC. Residues: CSARVRTDGYTF. The chain joins TRBV20-1 to TRBJ1-2; the D gene is possibly TRBD1 (6 bases). The CDR3 is made up of 12 amino acids. V was pared by 1 base and J by 6 bases, with 9 bases between. Germline CDR1 DFQATT, CDR2 SNEGSKA (reference sequence).

The J gene is TRBJ2-4, the V gene TRBV7-9; tentative D call: TRBD2 (6 bases). Per the germline V gene, CDR1 is SEHNR and CDR2 is FQNEAQ (reference sequence). This CDR3 contains 16 residues. V was shortened by 5 bases and J by 2 bases, with 16 bases between the two germline ends. The CDR3 DNA reads as TGTGCCAGCAGCCGTACGGGGGTCATGACCAAAAACATTCAGTACTTC. This translates into CASSRTGVMTKNIQYF.